Shown below are 28 T cell receptor beta chains from a single sample sequenced in a study of T cells after yellow fever vaccination. TCRdb re-derived calls from the 5' RACE reads in MiXCR, one entry per CDR3 protein. This sample carries approximately 550,000 distinct CDR3 sequences, roughly 21% of them seen once, and the ten largest clones take roughly an eighth. This specimen was PBMCs, taken 15 days after the yellow fever booster vaccination. The receptors were gathered from a man aged 30-40 years who received the YFV17D yellow fever vaccine.

This clonotype was observed a few times. V is TRBV7-3 and J is TRBJ2-3, with a weak D call TRBD1 (7 bases). Germline loops: CDR1 SGHTA, CDR2 FQGTGA. There are 16 residues in the CDR3. V was shortened by 2 bases and J by 2 bases, with 14 bases between the two germline ends. CDR3 DNA: TGTGCCAGCAGCTTACAGGGGGGTAGGATCACAGATACGCAGTATTTT. Amino acid sequence: CASSLQGGRITDTQYF.

This clonotype was seen a few times. V and J are TRBV4-3 and TRBJ2-2; a possible D gene is TRBD2 (6 bases). This CDR3 contains 15 residues. Trimming removed 4 bases at V and 5 bases at J, with 14 bases between. CDR1 is LGHNA and CDR2 is YSLEER in the germline V gene. Here the CDR3 DNA reads TGCGCCAGCAGCCGTACACCGACTAGAACCGGGGAGCTGTTTTTT. Its translation: CASSRTPTRTGELFF.

The CDR3 here is CASSFLASGKVEQYF. The CDR3, as DNA: TGTGCCAGCAGTTTTCTCGCTAGCGGGAAAGTCGAGCAGTACTTC. The rearrangement joins TRBV27 to TRBJ2-7; 9 bases fit TRBD2. CDR1 is MNHEY and CDR2 is SMNVEV in the germline V gene (reference sequence). The CDR3 is 15 residues long. Losses at the gene ends were 3 bases for V and 6 bases for J; bases not matched to a gene: 9.

The rearrangement links TRBV20-1 to TRBJ1-5; D gene uncertain. The CDR3 is made up of 13 amino acids. V shed 3 bases and J shed 5 bases, with 11 bases lying between them. CDR1 is DFQATT, CDR2 SNEGSKA, per germline (reference sequence). CDR3 in amino acids: CSARSGIDQPQHF. In nucleotides, the CDR3 is TGCAGTGCTAGGTCGGGAATTGATCAGCCCCAGCATTTT.

The V call is TRBV4-1, the J call TRBJ2-5, with 7 bases that match TRBD1. The CDR3 runs 14 residues. From germline, CDR1 is MGHRA and CDR2 YSYEKL. The trim removed 6 bases at V and 3 bases at J, leaving 7 bases unmatched. The DNA of the CDR3 is TGCGCCAGCAGTCCGACAGGGTTGAAAGAGACCCAGTACTTC. This gives the protein CASSPTGLKETQYF.

This clonotype appeared a few times. This chain connects TRBV20-1 to TRBJ2-5; possibly TRBD2 for D (6 bases). Per the germline V gene, CDR1 is DFQATT and CDR2 is SNEGSKA (reference sequence). The V end was cut by 4 bases, the J end by 2 bases, with 11 bases between. This CDR3 region has 13 residues. CDR3 sequence (DNA): TGCAGTGCTACAGGGACTTTTCAAGAGACCCAGTACTTC. Amino acids: CSATGTFQETQYF.

This chain links TRBV15 with TRBJ2-2; weak D call: TRBD1 (6 bases). CDR1 is LNHNV, CDR2 YYDKDF, per germline (reference sequence). V lost 8 bases, J lost 7 bases, and 17 bases lay in between. The CDR3 runs to 14 residues. The CDR3 sequence is CATSAGDRLGELFF. The CDR3 DNA reads as TGTGCCACCTCGGCAGGGGACCGACTCGGGGAGCTGTTTTTT.

V and J are TRBV20-1 and TRBJ2-1; 7 positions match TRBD2. From germline, CDR1 is DFQATT and CDR2 SNEGSKA (reference sequence). This CDR3 is 15 amino acids long. V trimming: 4 bases; J trimming: 7 bases; junction bases outside the gene matches: 13. The CDR3 is CSAIGGSGYTNEQFF. For the CDR3, the DNA is TGCAGTGCTATCGGCGGGAGCGGGTACACGAATGAGCAGTTCTTC.

The rearrangement links TRBV28 to TRBJ1-5, with TRBD1 matching over 9 bases. With 8 bases clipped from V and 7 bases from J, the junction kept 9 bases outside the gene matches. This CDR3 has 14 amino acids. The V gene's germline CDR1 is MDHEN and CDR2 SYDVKM. In nucleotides, the CDR3 is TGTGCCAGCGGCGGGACAGGGTGGGACCAGCCCCAGCATTTT. This translates into CASGGTGWDQPQHF.

This clonotype was recorded once. The chain couples TRBV20-1 to TRBJ1-5, with D tentatively TRBD1 (5 bases). The CDR3 loop spans 12 amino acids. V was cut by 5 bases and J by 5 bases, with 10 bases left in between. In germline, CDR1 is DFQATT, CDR2 SNEGSKA (reference sequence). The DNA of the CDR3 is TGCAGTGCTGGTGGGGGGGATCAGCCCCAGCATTTT. Translating it yields CSAGGGDQPQHF.

This clonotype appeared a few times. This rearrangement joins TRBV9 to TRBJ2-5; 8 bases map to TRBD2. The CDR3 sequence is 14 residues long. V trimming: 0 bases; J trimming: 4 bases; junction bases outside the gene matches: 2. CDR1 is SGDLS and CDR2 is YYNGEE in the germline V gene. This chain's CDR3 is CASSVGLAGETQYF. The CDR3 nucleotides are TGTGCCAGCAGCGTAGGCCTAGCGGGAGAGACCCAGTACTTC.

This clonotype was detected many times. V is TRBV29-1 and J is TRBJ2-7; 10 positions agree with TRBD1. This CDR3 has 12 amino acids. Germline V lookup: CDR1 SQVTM, CDR2 ANQGSEA. V was pared by 7 bases and J by 3 bases, with 3 bases of the junction left unmatched. The CDR3 spells CSAGTGDYEQYF. In DNA, the CDR3 is TGCAGCGCTGGGACAGGGGACTACGAGCAGTACTTC.

A few counts support this clonotype. The chain recombines TRBV5-4 with TRBJ2-1; D possibly matches TRBD1 or TRBD2 (5 bases each). Germline V gene data show CDR1 as SGHNT and CDR2 as YYREEE (reference sequence). V was clipped by 4 bases and J by 5 bases, with 16 bases between them. The CDR3 contains 15 residues. The CDR3 sequence is CASSPTWGSNNEQFF. CDR3 DNA sequence: TGTGCCAGCAGCCCTACTTGGGGGAGTAACAATGAGCAGTTCTTC.

This clonotype has ten or more counts. The chain has TRBV7-2 and TRBJ2-1; D call uncertain. V gave up 1 base and J gave up 9 bases, with 10 bases separating them. Germline V gene sequence: CDR1 SGHTA, CDR2 FQGNSA. CDR3 length: 13 amino acids. The CDR3 protein is CASSLGRVAEQFF. The CDR3 nucleotides read TGTGCCAGCAGCTTAGGCCGGGTAGCTGAGCAGTTCTTC.

This clonotype was seen a few times. The V gene is TRBV6-2 or TRBV6-3, the J gene TRBJ2-1, with 13 bases that match TRBD2. Looked up from germline, CDR1 is MNHEY and CDR2 is SVGEGT. The CDR3 is 13 amino acids. Trimming at V came to 5 bases and at J to 15 bases, leaving 7 bases not matched to a gene. The CDR3 protein is CASSGTSGTRMFF. The CDR3 nucleotides are TGTGCCAGCAGTGGGACTAGCGGGACCCGGATGTTCTTC.

The rearrangement links TRBV20-1 to TRBJ2-7; 11 nucleotides align to TRBD2. Germline values: CDR1 DFQATT, CDR2 SNEGSKA (reference sequence). V shed 0 bases, J shed 0 bases, and the junction held 4 bases outside the gene matches. The CDR3 is 16 residues long. The CDR3 nucleotides read TGCAGTGCTAGAGACTTAGCGGGAGGGTACTCCTACGAGCAGTACTTC. This encodes CSARDLAGGYSYEQYF.

This chain connects TRBV19 to TRBJ2-3; perhaps TRBD2 as D (5 bases). The CDR3 extends over 13 amino acids. CDR1 is LNHDA, CDR2 SQIVND, per germline (reference sequence). Between the trimmed V and J ends, which lost 6 bases and 7 bases, there was a span of 14 bases. This CDR3 reads CASSTTDLNTQYF. The CDR3 coding sequence is TGTGCCAGTAGCACGACGGACTTGAATACGCAGTATTTT.

The table lists this clonotype with a few counts. The rearrangement links TRBV20-1 to TRBJ2-3; 7 nucleotides align to TRBD1. Per germline, CDR1 DFQATT and CDR2 SNEGSKA (reference sequence). The V and J ends lost 5 bases and 3 bases, in that order; junction bases with no gene match: 8. This CDR3 contains 14 residues. In DNA form, the CDR3 reads TGCAGTGCTCCTCGGGACAGATCTACAGATACGCAGTATTTT. Its protein is CSAPRDRSTDTQYF.

There are a few counts of this clonotype. This chain links TRBV20-1 with TRBJ2-2; 9 bases match TRBD2. This CDR3 comprises 16 residues. Trimming cost V 5 bases and J 0 bases; bases outside gene matches: 7. Per the germline V gene, CDR1 is DFQATT and CDR2 is SNEGSKA (reference sequence). CDR3 sequence (DNA): TGCAGTGCTCCGGGGACTAGCAGTTCGAACACCGGGGAGCTGTTTTTT. The encoded protein is CSAPGTSSSNTGELFF.

This clonotype was counted a few times. J is TRBJ1-1 and V is TRBV25-1; 7 bases are shared with TRBD1. V lost 3 bases, J lost 9 bases, and 10 bases stayed unmatched. The germline V gene has CDR1 MGHDK and CDR2 SYGVNS. The CDR3 length is 14 residues. The CDR3 coding sequence is TGTGCCAGCAGTGACTATTGGGGGACAGCAAAAGCTTTCTTT. Translation: CASSDYWGTAKAFF.

The sample holds a few counts of this clonotype. This chain joins TRBV4-2 and TRBJ2-7; D call uncertain. V was pared by 0 bases and J by 0 bases, with 9 bases between. The CDR3 has 15 residues. CDR1 and CDR2 (germline): LGHNA, YNFKEQ. As DNA, the CDR3 is TGTGCCAGCAGCCAAGAGCCCCTGAGCTCCTACGAGCAGTACTTC. It codes for CASSQEPLSSYEQYF.

This clonotype was counted only a few times. The gene calls are TRBV7-9 and TRBJ1-2, with D possibly matching TRBD1 (6 bases). Germline V gives CDR1 SEHNR, CDR2 FQNEAQ (reference sequence). V gave up 5 bases and J gave up 4 bases, with 14 bases separating them. The CDR3 sequence is 14 residues long. This CDR3 reads CASSPLTGFYGYTF. In nucleotides, the CDR3 is TGTGCCAGCAGCCCCCTTACAGGGTTCTATGGCTACACCTTC.

The chain couples TRBV24-1 to TRBJ2-5; D call uncertain. The CDR3 extends over 12 amino acids. Deletions cut 6 bases from V and 2 bases from J, with 6 bases between. CDR1 and CDR2 from the germline V gene are KGHDR and SFDVKD. CDR3 DNA sequence: TGTGCCACCAGTTTCGGACAAGAGACCCAGTACTTC. Amino acid sequence: CATSFGQETQYF.

This chain links TRBV4-3 with TRBJ2-5, with TRBD2 as a possible D gene (7 bases). Deletions cut 6 bases from V and 5 bases from J, with 19 bases between. CDR1 is LGHNA, CDR2 YSLEER, per germline. The CDR3 is made up of 15 amino acids. The CDR3 reads CASSPTGGRTETQYF. CDR3 bases: TGCGCCAGCAGTCCCACCGGGGGGCGCACGGAGACCCAGTACTTC.

V gene TRBV28 combines with J gene TRBJ2-2; D is possibly TRBD1 or TRBD2 (6 bases each). CDR3 length: 12 residues. The germline V gene encodes CDR1 MDHEN and CDR2 SYDVKM. Trimming removed 5 bases at V and 6 bases at J, with 7 bases between. CDR3 nucleotides: TGTGCCAGCAGTGGGGGGCCCGGGGAGCTGTTTTTT. Protein: CASSGGPGELFF.

This clonotype has more than one count but fewer than ten. The chain uses TRBV4-3 and TRBJ2-7; D remains unclear. The CDR3 spans 14 residues. Trimming removed 0 bases at V and 2 bases at J, with 8 bases between. Germline V lookup: CDR1 LGHNA, CDR2 YSLEER. The CDR3: CASSQDHRTYEQYF. CDR3 bases: TGCGCCAGCAGCCAAGACCACAGAACCTACGAGCAGTACTTC.

V is TRBV3-1 and J is TRBJ2-4, with TRBD2 matching over 10 bases. Per the germline V gene, CDR1 is LGHDT and CDR2 is YNNKEL (reference sequence). The junction had 2 bases not matched to a gene; V was cut back by 3 bases and J by 3 bases. The CDR3 consists of 15 residues. CDR3 residues: CASSHLAGGKNIQYF. Here the CDR3 DNA reads TGTGCCAGCAGCCATTTAGCGGGAGGCAAAAACATTCAGTACTTC. The whole variable domain, filled in from reference TRBV3-1 and TRBJ2-4, reads DTAVSQTPKYLVTQMGNDKSIKCEQNLGHDTMYWYKQDSKKFLKIMFSYNNKELIINETVPNRFSPKSPDKAHLNLHINSLELGDSAVYFCASSHLAGGKNIQYFGAGTRLSVL.

This chain links TRBV5-6 with TRBJ2-5, with D possibly being TRBD1 (6 bases). This CDR3 contains 13 residues. Germline assignment: CDR1 SGHDT and CDR2 YYEEEE. With 4 bases removed from V and 5 bases from J, the gap between germline ends came to 12 bases. The CDR3 region has the DNA TGTGCCAGCAGCGTCAGGGGAGCGGAGACCCAGTACTTC. This translates into CASSVRGAETQYF.